Presented here are 27 T cell receptor beta chains from one specimen sequenced in a study of tumor-infiltrating lymphocytes in primary liver carcinoma. Germline DNA was also extracted, and blood RNA derived from unsorted whole blood. The template, approximately 500 ng total RNA, yielded TCR beta cDNA made with a constant-region primer. Slightly modified ARM-PCR with three nested multiplex PCR rounds yielded TCR beta libraries. The study ran its first two PCR rounds for nine to eleven cycles each, using TRBV1-TRBV30 forward primers and a C-beta reverse primer. TCRdb reprocessed the multiplex PCR reads via MiXCR and lists one record per CDR3 protein. The sample has about 310,000 distinct CDR3 sequences; 65% are singletons. Sequenced input: peripheral blood. The receptor set was obtained from a man in his forties with primary liver carcinoma and hepatitis B virus infection.

The gene calls are TRBV5-8 and TRBJ1-5; D gene unclear. V gave up 0 bases and J gave up 7 bases, with 14 bases separating them. CDR1 is SGHTS and CDR2 is YDEGEE in the germline V gene. The CDR3 consists of 15 residues. CDR3 sequence reads: CASSLGTESGQPQHF. The CDR3 bases are TGTGCCAGCAGCTTGGGAACGGAATCAGGACAGCCCCAGCATTTT.

This clonotype was counted once. A much larger clone differs from this one at a single base, so this may be a read error. The rearrangement links TRBV6-2 or TRBV6-3 to TRBJ1-1; 7 bases match TRBD1. V gave up 8 bases and J gave up 3 bases; unmatched junction bases: 15. Looked up from germline, CDR1 is MNHEY and CDR2 is SVGEGT. This CDR3 spans 16 amino acids. The CDR3 here is CASGRPEGAVDTEAFF. CDR3 nucleotides: TGTGCCAGCGGTCGCCCAGAGGGGGCCGTGGACACTGAAGCTTTCTTT.

This clonotype was seen more than once but under ten times. The DNA of the CDR3 is TGCGCCAGCAGCCAAGTGACAATCGGGAGGACAGATACGCAGTATTTT. This sequence encodes CASSQVTIGRTDTQYF. This chain links TRBV4-1 with TRBJ2-3; 7 positions match TRBD2. The CDR3 extends over 16 amino acids. From germline, CDR1 is MGHRA and CDR2 YSYEKL. J gave up 3 bases and V 1 base, and 7 bases lay outside the gene matches.

A word on this clonotype: An end of the junction does not agree with germline; a read error may underlie this. The chain couples TRBV5-4 to TRBJ1-1; D is ambiguous. The CDR3 is 13 residues long. Germline CDR1 is SGHNT and CDR2 is YYREEE (reference sequence). The CDR3 coding sequence is TGTGCCAGCAGCTTGGGAACGAACACTCAAGCTTTCTTT. Protein: CASSLGTNTQAFF.

Regarding this clonotype: The junction and the germline gene differ at one end; a read error may be behind it. DNA for the CDR3: TGCAGCCCATCTCGGGTGGTAAACATTCGGTACTTC. Its translation: CSPSRVVNIRYF. The chain employs TRBV29-1 and TRBJ2-4; D is uncertain. The CDR3 totals 12 residues. CDR1 is SQVTM, CDR2 ANQGSEA, per germline.

V gene TRBV6-6 combines with J gene TRBJ2-3, with 12 bases matching TRBD2. The germline gives CDR1 MNHNY, CDR2 SVGAGI (reference sequence). The V and J ends lost 4 bases and 3 bases, in that order; junction bases with no gene match: 8. The CDR3 runs to 17 residues. CDR3 region: CASSFTETSGRTDTQYF. The DNA for the CDR3 is TGTGCCAGCAGTTTCACTGAGACTAGCGGGAGAACAGATACGCAGTATTTT.

As to this clonotype: This may come from a read error, since a much larger clone is one base off. V gene TRBV12-3 or TRBV12-4 combines with J gene TRBJ2-1; 7 positions agree with TRBD2. The CDR3 sequence is 16 residues long. J lost 6 bases, V lost 2 bases, and 10 bases had no gene match. The CDR3: CASSLLSGKAGNEQFF. DNA for the CDR3: TGTGCCAGCAGTTTATTAAGCGGGAAGGCCGGCAATGAGCAGTTCTTC.

This clonotype is a singleton in its sample. A read error may account for a junction end that differs from germline. The V gene is TRBV6-1, the J gene TRBJ2-1; D uncertain. From germline, CDR1 is MNHNS and CDR2 SASEGT. The CDR3 extends over 15 amino acids. CDR3 sequence (DNA): TGTGCCAGCGGTGAAGAAGGCAGCTCCTACAATGAGCAGTTCTTC. This translates into CASGEEGSSYNEQFF.

The chain joins TRBV5-1 to TRBJ2-7; 13 nucleotides match TRBD2. CDR3 length equals 16 residues. V dropped 4 bases and J dropped 4; count of bases not matched to a gene: 8. CDR1 SGHRS and CDR2 YFSETQ come from the germline V gene. For the CDR3, the DNA is TGCGCCAGCAGCCCTGGACTAGCGGGAGTCGGTTACGAGCAGTACTTC. This sequence encodes CASSPGLAGVGYEQYF.

Details on this clonotype: The junction and the germline gene differ at one end; a read error may be behind it. The V gene is TRBV11-2, the J gene TRBJ2-1; 10 nucleotides agree with TRBD2. The CDR3 contains 16 residues. In germline, CDR1 is SGHAT, CDR2 FQNNGV. In DNA form, the CDR3 reads TGTACCAGCATGAGGTTAGCGGGAGGAAGATATAATGAGCAGTTCTTC. It translates to CTSMRLAGGRYNEQFF.

This clonotype has just one count. A single base separates this from a much larger clone, so it may be a read error. The gene calls are TRBV6-1 and TRBJ1-5, with a tentative D call TRBD1 (6 bases). The CDR3 has 14 amino acids. Germline CDR1 reads MNHNS; CDR2 reads SASEGT. Trimming shortened V by 6 bases and J by 11 bases, and 20 bases separated the two germline ends. Here the CDR3 DNA reads TGTGCCAGCAGAGACAGACAGGCGCTCGGGGCCCAGCATTTT. Its translation: CASRDRQALGAQHF.

About this clonotype itself: This clone may be a read error of a much larger clone one base away. CDR3 region: CASSAGLGNRPQHF. CDR3 sequence (DNA): TGTGCCAGCAGTGCCGGTCTCGGCAATCGGCCCCAGCATTTT. The rearrangement uses TRBV6-1 and TRBJ1-5; D is uncertain. The CDR3 is 14 residues long. Per the germline V gene, CDR1 is MNHNS and CDR2 is SASEGT.

With regard to this clonotype: Its ends do not fully match the called genes, so a read error is possible. This chain uses TRBV11-3 with TRBJ2-2; D is perhaps TRBD2 (5 bases). This CDR3 comprises 13 residues. Germline V lookup: CDR1 SGHNT, CDR2 YENEEA. The CDR3 sequence: CASSSSSAGELFF. The CDR3 coding sequence is TGTGCCAGTAGCTCTAGTAGCGCCGGGGAGCTGTTTTTT. The whole variable domain, remainder taken from reference TRBV11-3 and TRBJ2-2, is EAGVVQSPRYKIIEKKQPVAFWCNPISGHNTLYWYLQNLGQGPELLIRYENEEAVDDSQLPKDRFSAERLKGVDSTLKIQPAELGDSAVYLCASSSSSAGELFFGEGSRLTVL.

About this clonotype: Since a much larger clone is just one base distant, this may be a read error. The chain recombines TRBV6-1 with TRBJ1-1; tentative D call: TRBD1 (6 bases). Germline CDR1 and CDR2: MNHNS and SASEGT. Trimming left V 10 bases short and J 2 bases short, with 20 bases between. This CDR3 has 15 amino acids. The CDR3, as DNA: TGTGCCATCATTTTTACAGGGTTGGGAAACACTGAAGCTTTCTTT. It encodes CAIIFTGLGNTEAFF.

Only a few counts were recorded for this clonotype. This chain links TRBV6-2 or TRBV6-3 with TRBJ2-1, with TRBD2 matching 10 bases. V shed 4 bases and J 0 bases; nucleotides not matched to a gene: 0. The CDR3 has 15 amino acids. CDR1 and CDR2 (germline): MNHEY, SVGEGT. The CDR3 reads CASSWTSGSYNEQFF. CDR3 DNA sequence: TGTGCCAGCAGTTGGACTAGCGGCTCCTACAATGAGCAGTTCTTC.

At least ten counts were recorded for this clonotype. The V call is TRBV6-2 or TRBV6-3, the J call TRBJ2-7, with D possibly matching TRBD1 (6 bases). The CDR3 spans 14 residues. CDR1 and CDR2 (germline): MNHEY, SVGEGT. The V end was cut by 5 bases, the J end by 1 base, with 12 bases between. This CDR3 is CASSRPGQSYEQYF. In DNA form, the CDR3 reads TGTGCCAGCAGTCGCCCCGGACAGTCCTACGAGCAGTACTTC.

Points on this clonotype: This could be a read error, since a much larger clone is one nucleotide away. The J gene is TRBJ1-6, the V gene TRBV4-1; no firm D call. The CDR3 is 13 amino acids. Germline V gene data show CDR1 as MGHRA and CDR2 as YSYEKL. The CDR3 loop reads CANSQELSSPLHF. Written as DNA, the CDR3 is TGCGCCAACAGCCAAGAGCTCTCTTCACCCCTCCACTTT.

To note about this clonotype: One base away lies a much larger clone, so this may be a sequencing read error. This chain connects TRBV6-1 to TRBJ1-1; possibly TRBD1 for D (5 bases). This CDR3 is built from 14 residues. CDR1 and CDR2 from the germline V gene are MNHNS and SASEGT. Trimming pared 6 bases from V and 2 bases from J, leaving 13 bases between. In DNA, the CDR3 is TGTGCCAGCAGCGACCAAGGGGTCAACACTGAAGCTTTCTTT. Its protein product is CASSDQGVNTEAFF.

As concerns this clonotype: A read error may account for a junction end that differs from germline. The genes are TRBV6-2 or TRBV6-3 and TRBJ2-5; perhaps TRBD2 as D (5 bases). The CDR3 is 17 residues long. Germline V gene sequence: CDR1 MNHEY, CDR2 SVGEGT. The CDR3 is CAISSTLRTLKGETHYF. The CDR3 DNA follows: TGTGCCATCAGTTCCACCCTTCGGACTCTCAAAGGAGAGACCCACTACTTC.

The chain joins TRBV6-6 to TRBJ2-2; D is perhaps TRBD1 (5 bases). V was pared by 8 bases and J by 7 bases, with 20 bases between. Germline loops: CDR1 MNHNY, CDR2 SVGAGI (reference sequence). CDR3 length: 15 residues. CDR3 amino acids: CASYRNRFMRGELFF. In nucleotides, the CDR3 is TGTGCCAGCTACCGGAACAGGTTTATGCGCGGGGAGCTGTTTTTT.

As regards this clonotype: Since a much larger clone is just one base distant, this may be a read error. The CDR3, as DNA: TGTGCCAGCAGACCCCTATATGGGGGGAATGAGCAGTTCTTC. Encoded protein: CASRPLYGGNEQFF. This chain joins TRBV6-5 and TRBJ2-1; tentative D call: TRBD2 (6 bases). The V gene lost 6 bases and the J gene lost 7 bases, with 16 bases spanning the gap. The germline V gene encodes CDR1 MNHEY and CDR2 SVGAGI. This CDR3 comprises 14 residues.

Notes on this clonotype: Given the absence of the conserved phenylalanine or tryptophan at the CDR3 end, a read error is likely. The rearrangement uses TRBV11-1 and TRBJ1-1; TRBD1 might be the D (5 bases). The length of the CDR3 is 14 residues. CDR1 and CDR2 from the germline V gene are SGHAT and FQDESV (reference sequence). The CDR3: CANSFSGQNTGAFL. The CDR3 bases are TGTGCCAACAGCTTTTCAGGGCAGAATACTGGAGCTTTCCTT.

V usage is TRBV5-5 and J usage is TRBJ2-7, with 7 bases fitting TRBD2. Germline V gives CDR1 SGHKS, CDR2 YYEKEE (reference sequence). CDR3 length: 14 residues. After removal of 3 bases from V and 4 bases from J, the junction contained 7 bases not matched to a gene. The chain's CDR3 is CASSWDSGGYEQYF. CDR3 DNA sequence: TGTGCCAGCAGCTGGGACTCGGGGGGTTACGAGCAGTACTTC.

About this clonotype itself: A much larger clone differs by one base, so this may be a read error. This chain connects TRBV12-3 or TRBV12-4 to TRBJ2-1, with D possibly being TRBD2 (6 bases). Gene TRBJ2-7 matches the end of the DNA better, so the J call may be wrong. The CDR3 is made up of 15 amino acids. CDR3 protein: CASSFLRRAGNEQYF. In DNA, the CDR3 is TGTGCCAGCAGTTTCCTCAGGAGGGCCGGGAATGAGCAGTACTTC.

This clonotype was counted once. A much bigger clone sits one base away, suggesting this may be a read error. The genes are TRBV29-1 and TRBJ1-3; D remains ambiguous. The V end was cut by 8 bases, the J end by 0 bases, with 14 bases between. CDR3 length: 14 residues. Germline CDR1 reads SQVTM; CDR2 reads ANQGSEA. The CDR3 DNA sequence: TGCAGCCTCAATTCGTTGGACTCTGGAAACACCATATATTTT. This sequence encodes CSLNSLDSGNTIYF.

Concerning this clonotype itself: A much larger clonotype is one base distant, so this may be a read error. The rearrangement links TRBV6-2 or TRBV6-3 to TRBJ2-1, with 12 positions matching TRBD2. This CDR3 is 15 amino acids long. V gave up 5 bases and J gave up 7 bases; unmatched junction bases: 6. The germline CDR1 and CDR2 sequences are MNHEY and SVGEGT. The CDR3 DNA reads as TGTGCCAGCAGTATACTAGCGGGAGGACCAAATGAGCAGTTCTTC. Residues: CASSILAGGPNEQFF.

This clonotype was observed at least ten times. The V and J genes are TRBV29-1 and TRBJ2-7; D tentatively fits TRBD1 or TRBD2 (6 bases each). Trimming cost V 4 bases and J 0 bases, with 10 bases left between them. The CDR3 contains 13 residues. Per the germline V gene, CDR1 is SQVTM and CDR2 is ANQGSEA. The DNA of the CDR3 is TGCAGCGTTGTGGAGGGGGGCTCCTACGAGCAGTACTTC. Translation: CSVVEGGSYEQYF.